This TCR beta chain was recovered during a study of OX40 agonist ivuxolimab in advanced cancers. Regarding the research as a whole: Ivuxolimab was a fully human IgG2 agonistic monoclonal antibody targeting the costimulatory receptor OX40 (CD134). Intravenous ivuxolimab was administered to patients every 2 weeks at six dose levels: 0.01, 0.1, 0.3, 1.5, 3 and 10 mg/kg. Among the approximately 54 dose-escalation patients, around 20 had hepatocellular carcinoma, 15 or so melanoma, 9 renal cell carcinoma and 9 head and neck cancer. The dose-escalation cohort was 82.7% male with a mean age of about 65 years, ranging from roughly 20 to 85. Patients were allowed to have had prior anti-PD-1, anti-PD-L1 or anti-CTLA-4 therapy, and about 40% of the dose-escalation patients had been treated with checkpoint inhibitors. Three dose-escalation patients achieved partial responses, one with hepatocellular carcinoma and two with cutaneous melanoma. Peripheral TCRbeta sequencing aimed to test whether ivuxolimab altered TCR sequence diversity and caused clonal T-cell expansion. The paper describes the monotherapy dose-escalation part (N ≈ 51 patients) of the phase I trial of ivuxolimab.

With respect to this clone: Its antigen is still unknown. Per-base quality was not reported, and no clone a single base away is much larger than it.

Overall study outcomes, separate from this receptor: In partial responders in the 0.1-3.0 mg/kg groups, normalized peripheral clonal expansion was found to be among the lowest, especially among CD8+ T cells. Which antigens the clonally expanded peripheral T cells were specific for was not determined. Low levels of normalized T-cell clonal expansion were also seen in some patients who did not respond. After ivuxolimab, expanded clones were on average more numerous among CD8+ T cells than among CD4+ T cells. At doses of 0.1 to 3.0 mg/kg, clonal expansion of both CD4+ and CD8+ T cells in blood was seen between baseline and week 6.

For sequencing of the TCRbeta CDR3 region, genomic DNA was extracted from the sorted cells. The immunoSEQ Assay was used for sequencing of TCRbeta CDR3 regions. Not all clones reach the TCRdb copy of this immuneACCESS table, which keeps in-frame sequences only. Checked studies attribute under half of the gap to unresolved V genes and leave the rest unexplained. Across this sample there are tens of thousands of clones, with 80% to 90% seen only once. The ten largest clones represent 25% to 40% of the sample. Patients with a history of autoimmune disease or receiving systemic immunosuppression were excluded from the trial. Peripheral blood for TCR sequencing was drawn from every dose cohort at baseline, at cycle 4 day 1 and at cycle 7 day 1. Samples came from an open-label, multicenter, first-in-human phase I dose-escalation trial of ivuxolimab. The trial enrolled adults with locally advanced or metastatic head and neck squamous cell, hepatocellular, melanoma or renal cell carcinoma. Before TCR sequencing, CD4+ T cells and CD8+ T cells from peripheral blood were sorted into separate populations.

V and J are truncated by 6 bases and 0 bases respectively, leaving an intervening sequence of 9 bases. The germline V gene provides CDR1 SQVTM and CDR2 ANQGSEA. The CDR3 spans 14 residues, from the cysteine through the phenylalanine. Of all the DNA, just the CDR3 is kept, 42 bases in frame from base 1. The sequences come from CD4+ or CD8+ T cells sorted from blood, collected in a trial of the OX40 agonist ivuxolimab. This receptor chain uses TRBV29-1 and TRBJ2-6; the D gene is possibly TRBD1, with 5 bases matching. The sequence came from an adult with an advanced solid tumor such as melanoma, head and neck, liver or kidney cancer. CDR3 region: CSVPQGSGANVLTF. At the DNA level, the sequence is TGCAGCGTGCCGCAGGGCTCTGGGGCCAACGTCCTGACTTTC.